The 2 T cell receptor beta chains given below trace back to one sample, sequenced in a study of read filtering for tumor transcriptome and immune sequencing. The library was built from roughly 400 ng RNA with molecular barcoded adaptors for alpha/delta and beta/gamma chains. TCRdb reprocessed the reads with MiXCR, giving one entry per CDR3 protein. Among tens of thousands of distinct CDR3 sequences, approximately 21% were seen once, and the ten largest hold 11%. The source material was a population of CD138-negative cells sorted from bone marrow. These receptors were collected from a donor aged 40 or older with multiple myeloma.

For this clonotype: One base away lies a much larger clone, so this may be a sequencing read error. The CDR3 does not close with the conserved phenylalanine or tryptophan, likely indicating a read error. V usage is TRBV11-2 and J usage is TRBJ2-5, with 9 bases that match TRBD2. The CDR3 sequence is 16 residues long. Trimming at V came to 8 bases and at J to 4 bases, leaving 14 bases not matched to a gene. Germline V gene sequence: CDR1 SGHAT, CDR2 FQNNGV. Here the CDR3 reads CASGLKAGGLGETQYS. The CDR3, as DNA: TGTGCCAGCGGGTTGAAGGCGGGGGGGCTAGGAGAGACCCAGTACTCC.

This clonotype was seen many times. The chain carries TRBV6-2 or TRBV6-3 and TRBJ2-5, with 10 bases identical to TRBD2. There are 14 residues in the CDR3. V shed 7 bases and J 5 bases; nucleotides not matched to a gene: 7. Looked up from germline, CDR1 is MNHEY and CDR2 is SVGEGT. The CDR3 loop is CASTPGLAWETQYF. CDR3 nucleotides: TGTGCCAGCACCCCGGGACTAGCGTGGGAGACCCAGTACTTC.